The source of this T cell receptor beta chain is a study of cytomegalovirus exposure and HLA in healthy donors. Only one count was recorded for this clone. Its antigen is unidentified. The PCR had 60 Vbeta and 13 Jbeta primers. The assay was immunoSEQ multiplex PCR, and TCRdb's table has in-frame clones only and misses some. The table has roughly 190,000 clones, roughly 83% seen once. Overall study findings and caveats: Later analysis identified a missense DCLRE1C variant that was linked to TCR beta V- and J-gene trimming. Highest at DRB1 and lowest at HLA-C, TCR association rates differed among HLA loci in a later analysis.

CDR1 ENHRY and CDR2 SYGVKD come from the germline V gene. The CDR3 is made up of 13 amino acids. Trimming took 4 bases from V and 0 from J, leaving 3 bases between them. This chain links TRBV10-3 with TRBJ2-2; D is unresolved. This clonotype was obtained from a woman aged 45-59 years in good health and CMV-seronegative. What was sequenced was PBMCs. The CDR3 DNA reads as TGTGCCATCAGTGCCACGAACACCGGGGAGCTGTTTTTT. The encoded protein is CAISATNTGELFF.